The source of this T cell receptor (beta chain) is a study of shared clonotypes between healthy human individuals (dated by TCRdb to 2018 to 2021). Regarding the research as a whole: Three men and a couple of women, aged 18 to 49 years, made up the cohort. For each donor, CD4 naive and CD4 memory were each run on three plates, CD8 naive on two plates, and CD8 memory on one plate. The study deeply sequenced blood TCR repertoires of five healthy adults to estimate repertoire size and the extent of clonotype sharing between individuals. To increase sequencing depth and limit assay-specific biases, different laboratories used diverse techniques to prepare libraries and sequence TCR repertoires. Between about 0.85 and 9.5 billion PBMCs per donor were obtained by leukapheresis.

Using the deep immunoSEQ assay, TCR CDR3 regions were amplified from genomic DNA by multiplex PCR. For each cell subset, the extracted genomic DNA was distributed evenly across all wells of several immunoSEQ 96-well plates, and each plate served as one replicate. For sorted subsets, approximately 200 ng of genomic DNA, equivalent to some 30,000 T cell genomes, went into each replicate PCR. The purified libraries were quantified using a Qubit 3.0 fluorometer, sized with a Bioanalyzer 2100, and then quantified again using the KAPA Library Quantification kit. Each immunoSEQ 96-well plate was sequenced on its own single-read 150-cycle Illumina NextSeq 550 flow cell. From the authors' description of their analysis: The immunoSEQ output contained only junctional sequences without quality scores, so filtering could not match that applied to full-length reads. Sequences were annotated with PyIR, a Python wrapper for IgBLAST v1.9, and V/J genes and CDR3 were assigned using IMGT germline references. Reads with weak V/J assignments (E-value above 1e-6), missing CDR3, stop codons, out-of-frame junctions, or ambiguous translated residues were removed. V3J clonotypes were defined as sequences sharing an identical inferred V gene, J gene, and CDR3 amino acid sequence. The percentage overlap between two repertoires was calculated by dividing the number of shared unique clonotypes by the size of the smaller repertoire. Three approaches were used to assess repertoire richness: RTK rarefaction, the Chao1 estimator, and Recon v2.1 estimates of unobserved clonotypes. Generation probabilities for all TCRbeta clonotypes obtained by the gDNA method from a handful of donors were computed using OLGA. Not all clones reach the TCRdb copy of this immuneACCESS table, which keeps in-frame sequences only. Checked studies attribute under half of the gap to unresolved V genes and leave the rest unexplained. That table is the source of V, J and clone size, and D and trimming were worked out from the DNA. Counted in this sample were roughly 2.4 million clones; approximately 95% of them appeared once. The ten largest clones represent around 0.13% of the sample.

Findings and caveats that apply to the study as a whole: Sampling was restricted to blood, and TCR repertoires in tissue are likely to differ from TCR repertoires in blood. Pairwise subsampling led to the expectation that sequencing depth would affect the degree of clonotype sharing among donors. Higher generation probabilities were observed for clonotypes shared by all four sorted-subset donors than for non-shared clonotypes. Across several donors, approximately 4.9% of naive CD4, around 3.3% of naive CD8, about 2.3% of memory CD4, and roughly 0.4% of memory CD8 clonotypes were shared. Even with the large sequencing depth, rarefaction of the sorted-subset datasets indicated that sequencing was incomplete. Larger estimated clonotype richness was generally found for naive subsets than for memory subsets. The genetic and exposure-history diversity represented was limited by the small number of donors.

Comment on this clone: The antigen it recognizes is unknown. No much larger clone exists at a distance of one base, and base qualities are not known.

The cysteine opens and the phenylalanine closes a CDR3 of 13 amino acids. The CDR3 DNA has 39 bases and is translated from base 1. Cut back by 4 bases and 0 bases, the V and J ends lie 7 bases apart. Based on the germline V gene, the CDR1 and CDR2 sequences are LGHNA and YNFKEQ. The donors were healthy, HIV-negative adults who had no recently reported acute infections or vaccinations. Only Caucasian adults living in Nashville, Tennessee, USA were represented among the donors. CD4+ T cells were enriched through magnetic negative selection, after which naive cells were positively selected on CD45RA and the remaining negative fraction served as the memory subset. Blood was collected by leukapheresis, and PBMCs were isolated by Ficoll-Histopaque density gradient centrifugation and then cryopreserved in liquid nitrogen vapor phase. Analytical flow cytometry was used to check the purity and quantity of every magnetically sorted T cell population. From each sorted fraction, genomic DNA was isolated and quantified by UV absorbance on a Nanodrop 2000c.

Sequencing was performed on naive CD4+ T cells sorted from blood. This specimen's cell subset or site label, per the study, means: CD45RA+ positively selected. This sequence uses TRBV4-2 and TRBJ2-7; the D gene remains uncertain. This TCR was sampled from a man younger than 35 in good health. The DNA sequence reads TGTGCCAGCAGCCCCCAGAGCTCCTACGAGCAGTACTTC. It is translated as CASSPQSSYEQYF.